This T cell receptor beta chain was identified in a study of early stage breast cancer tumors. The study's findings and limits: Compared with adjacent normal breast tissue, tumors showed 2 to 2.5-fold greater T cell density and higher clonality. Comparing each tissue with blood distinguished tumor from normal in most of the 16 patients.

CDR3 length equals 14 residues. Germline V gives CDR1 MNHNS, CDR2 SASEGT. V dropped 10 bases and J dropped 7; count of bases not matched to a gene: 11. Libraries were prepared by immunoSEQ multiplex PCR; TCRdb keeps only in-frame clonotypes and omits some of them. The repertoire has 60,000 to 75,000 clones, more than 70% of them found once; the top ten carry about 4.4%. With regard to this clone: The antigen remains unidentified.

The sequence derives from a person aged 40 to 50 with breast cancer. Material: blood. V and J are TRBV6-1 and TRBJ2-1; 9 positions agree with TRBD2. Here the CDR3 DNA reads TGTGCCACCTACACTAGCGGGCTTAAAAATGAGCAGTTCTTC. As protein: CATYTSGLKNEQFF.